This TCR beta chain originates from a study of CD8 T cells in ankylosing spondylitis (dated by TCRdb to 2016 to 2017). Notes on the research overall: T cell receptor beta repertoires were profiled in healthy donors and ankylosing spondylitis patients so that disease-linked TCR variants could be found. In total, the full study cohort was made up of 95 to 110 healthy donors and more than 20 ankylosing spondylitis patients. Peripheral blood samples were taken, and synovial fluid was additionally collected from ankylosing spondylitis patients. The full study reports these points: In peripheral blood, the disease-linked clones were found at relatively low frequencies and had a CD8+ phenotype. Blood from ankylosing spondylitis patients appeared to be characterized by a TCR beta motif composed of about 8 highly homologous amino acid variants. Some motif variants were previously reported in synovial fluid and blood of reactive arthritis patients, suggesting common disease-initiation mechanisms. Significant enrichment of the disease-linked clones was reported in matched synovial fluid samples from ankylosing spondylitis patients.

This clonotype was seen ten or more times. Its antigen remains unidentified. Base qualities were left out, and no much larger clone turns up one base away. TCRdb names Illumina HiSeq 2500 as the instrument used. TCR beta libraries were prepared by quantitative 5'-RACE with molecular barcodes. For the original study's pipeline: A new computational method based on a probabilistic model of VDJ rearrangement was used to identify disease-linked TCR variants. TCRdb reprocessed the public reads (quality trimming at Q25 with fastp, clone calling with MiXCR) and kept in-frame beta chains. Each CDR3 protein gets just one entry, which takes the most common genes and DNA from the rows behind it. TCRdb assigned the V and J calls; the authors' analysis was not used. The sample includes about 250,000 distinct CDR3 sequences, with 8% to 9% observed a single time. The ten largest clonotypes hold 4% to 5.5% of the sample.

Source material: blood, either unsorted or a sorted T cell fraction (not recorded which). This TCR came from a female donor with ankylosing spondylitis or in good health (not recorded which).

At the DNA level, the sequence is TGTGCCAGCAGCAATCGACGTTCCGTGAACACCGGGGAGCTGTTTTTT. Protein translation: CASSNRRSVNTGELFF. This chain joins TRBV7-2 to TRBJ2-2; no D segment can be confidently identified. The CDR3 measures 16 amino acids from cysteine to phenylalanine. The read is trimmed to its CDR3 DNA, 48 bases read in frame from base 1. V gives up 5 bases and J gives up 1 base, and the segment between their germline ends measures 14 bases. Per the germline V gene, SGHTA is the CDR1 and FQGNSA is the CDR2.